This entry lists 20 T cell receptor beta chains sequenced from one sample in a study of a mutant IDH1 vaccine in newly diagnosed glioma. The repertoire was sequenced with immunoSEQ multiplex PCR; TCRdb's copy has only in-frame clones and lacks some. This repertoire shows 45,000 to 60,000 clones, 90% to 95% found once; its top ten account for approximately 2.5%. For these receptors, no antigen is known. Sample time point: week 11, during vaccination. Topical imiquimod accompanied each vaccine dose, which consisted of 300 ug of mutant IDH1 20-mer peptide. The source was PBMCs, collected from a glioma patient whose treatment included an IDH1 peptide vaccine. These receptors all come from a man aged 50-59 years with glioma.

V gene TRBV30 combines with J gene TRBJ2-1, with 8 bases identical to TRBD2. The CDR3 is 13 residues long. The V gene end was trimmed by 3 bases and the J gene end by 8 bases; junction bases not matched to a gene: 6. The germline gives CDR1 GTSNPN, CDR2 SVGIG (reference sequence). The CDR3 region has the DNA TGTGCCTGGAGGGGCGGGAGGTCGGATGAGCAGTTCTTC. Amino acids: CAWRGGRSDEQFF.

The genes are TRBV10-1 and TRBJ2-7, with 9 bases that match TRBD1. V lost 6 bases to trimming and J lost 3 bases; unmatched junction nucleotides: 9. CDR3 length: 15 amino acids. Germline V gene lookup returns CDR1 WNHNN and CDR2 SYGVQD (reference sequence). CDR3 nucleotides: TGCGCCAGCAGCGACTCCGGGACAGGGTTCTACGAGCAGTACTTC. This sequence encodes CASSDSGTGFYEQYF.

This clone was found once. The chain has TRBV7-2 and TRBJ2-5, with no clear D. V was trimmed by 6 bases and J by 2 bases, leaving 10 bases between them. This CDR3 comprises 13 residues. Germline-derived CDR1 and CDR2 are SGHTA and FQGNSA. Written as DNA, the CDR3 is TGTGCCAGCAGGCCGAGCAGACAAGAGACCCAGTACTTC. The encoded protein is CASRPSRQETQYF.

The CDR3 sequence is CASSFGRGGDNTEAFF. CDR3 DNA: TGCGCCAGCAGCTTTGGCCGAGGGGGAGATAACACTGAAGCTTTCTTT. This rearrangement joins TRBV5-1 to TRBJ1-1; maybe TRBD1 (6 bases). V was pared by 2 bases and J by 2 bases, with 16 bases between. This CDR3 contains 16 residues. Germline-derived CDR1 and CDR2 are SGHRS and YFSETQ.

V and J are TRBV5-1 and TRBJ1-1; 8 bases line up with TRBD1. The length of the CDR3 is 17 residues. Germline CDR1 reads SGHRS; CDR2 reads YFSETQ. V gave up 0 bases and J gave up 0 bases; unmatched junction bases: 7. CDR3 nucleotides: TGCGCCAGCAGCTTGGTTACTCAGGGACAGGTGAACACTGAAGCTTTCTTT. Translating it yields CASSLVTQGQVNTEAFF.

V usage is TRBV7-3 and J usage is TRBJ1-3; D possibly corresponds to TRBD1 (6 bases). Per the germline V gene, CDR1 is SGHTA and CDR2 is FQGTGA. The CDR3 has 13 residues. V dropped 5 bases and J dropped 4 bases, with 9 bases sitting between them. For the CDR3, the DNA is TGTGCCAGCAGCACTGACAGGGGAAACACCATATATTTT. This gives the protein CASSTDRGNTIYF.

This clone was seen just once. The chain links TRBV27 to TRBJ1-1, with D perhaps matching TRBD1 (5 bases). The V and J ends lost 5 bases and 0 bases respectively, with 13 bases between them. The germline V gene encodes CDR1 MNHEY and CDR2 SMNVEV (reference sequence). The CDR3 is 15 residues long. The CDR3 loop reads CASSPRGRMNTEAFF. CDR3 bases: TGTGCCAGCAGTCCACGGGGGAGGATGAACACTGAAGCTTTCTTT.

V gene TRBV9 combines with J gene TRBJ1-3; D is unclear. V was pared by 0 bases and J by 3 bases, with 10 bases between. CDR3 size: 15 residues. From germline, CDR1 is SGDLS and CDR2 YYNGEE. The CDR3 region is CASSVDPTDGNTIYF. The CDR3 bases are TGTGCCAGCAGCGTAGACCCGACCGATGGAAACACCATATATTTT.

The J gene is TRBJ1-3, the V gene TRBV5-8; D call uncertain. This CDR3 contains 15 residues. The V gene's germline CDR1 is SGHTS and CDR2 YDEGEE. V lost 1 base to trimming and J lost 0 bases, with 8 bases between them. The CDR3 reads CASSLSFSSGNTIYF. The CDR3 DNA sequence: TGTGCCAGCAGCTTGTCTTTTAGCTCTGGAAACACCATATATTTT.

V and J are TRBV4-3 and TRBJ2-3; D possibly corresponds to TRBD2 (5 bases). V lost 0 bases and J lost 0, with 16 bases in between. This CDR3 is built from 18 residues. Per germline, CDR1 LGHNA and CDR2 YSLEER. In DNA form, the CDR3 reads TGCGCCAGCAGCCAAGATCTCTACGGGGTGGGGAGCACAGATACGCAGTATTTT. Translating gives CASSQDLYGVGSTDTQYF.

V usage is TRBV19 and J usage is TRBJ1-2; D is perhaps TRBD1 (6 bases). Germline CDR1 LNHDA, CDR2 SQIVND (reference sequence). This CDR3 comprises 12 residues. V was pared by 10 bases and J by 4 bases, with 13 bases between. The CDR3 here is CATYWTAYGYTF. CDR3 bases: TGTGCCACCTACTGGACAGCCTATGGCTACACCTTC. Full variable domain (missing parts from reference TRBV19 and TRBJ1-2): DGGITQSPKYLFRKEGQNVTLSCEQNLNHDAMYWYRQDPGQGLRLIYYSQIVNDFQKGDIAEGYSVSREKKESFPLTVTSAQKNPTAFYLCATYWTAYGYTFGSGTRLTVV.

The rearrangement joins TRBV15 to TRBJ2-7; a possible D gene is TRBD1 (6 bases). CDR3 length: 15 residues. Germline loops: CDR1 LNHNV, CDR2 YYDKDF (reference sequence). The V and J ends lost 1 base and 3 bases respectively, with 13 bases between them. The CDR3 DNA sequence: TGTGCCACCAGCAGAGTTCAGGGGCCGGACTACGAGCAGTACTTC. It specifies CATSRVQGPDYEQYF.

The chain has TRBV2 and TRBJ1-2; D may be TRBD1 (5 bases). The CDR3 sequence is 11 residues long. Deletions cut 5 bases from V and 4 bases from J, with 5 bases between. The V gene's germline CDR1 is SNHLY and CDR2 FYNNEI. CDR3 protein: CASSTGYGYTF. CDR3 nucleotide sequence: TGTGCCAGCAGTACAGGCTATGGCTACACCTTC.

The rearrangement links TRBV7-9 to TRBJ2-7; D ambiguous. This CDR3 spans 11 amino acids. Trimming shortened V by 9 bases and J by 4 bases, and 10 bases separated the two germline ends. Looked up from germline, CDR1 is SEHNR and CDR2 is FQNEAQ (reference sequence). CDR3 sequence reads: CASGSGYEQYF. CDR3 coding DNA: TGTGCCAGTGGGTCTGGGTACGAGCAGTACTTC.

This clone was seen a few times. The chain links TRBV29-1 to TRBJ1-1; TRBD1 is a possible D gene (6 bases). The CDR3 extends over 13 amino acids. V lost 3 bases and J 4 bases, leaving 12 bases between the germline ends. The V gene's germline CDR1 is SQVTM and CDR2 ANQGSEA. DNA of the CDR3: TGCAGCGTTGATGGCAGGGGTGGCACTGAAGCTTTCTTT. It yields the protein CSVDGRGGTEAFF.

A single count supports this clone. This chain joins TRBV6-5 and TRBJ2-3; unclear D gene. Per the germline V gene, CDR1 is MNHEY and CDR2 is SVGAGI. The CDR3 loop spans 13 amino acids. V lost 6 bases, J lost 2 bases, and 9 bases lay in between. Here the CDR3 DNA reads TGTGCCAGCAGGATGGCCGACACAGATACGCAGTATTTT. It encodes CASRMADTDTQYF.

The chain is built from TRBV27 and TRBJ2-3; D is unresolved. This CDR3 spans 17 amino acids. The germline V gene has CDR1 MNHEY and CDR2 SMNVEV (reference sequence). V dropped 2 bases and J dropped 4 bases, with 19 bases sitting between them. The CDR3 protein is CASSLLVADGSPDTQYF. The CDR3 DNA reads as TGTGCCAGCAGTTTACTCGTGGCCGACGGCTCCCCAGATACGCAGTATTTT.

This sequence joins TRBV6-1 and TRBJ2-3; D might be TRBD1 or TRBD2, each matching 5 bases. Germline CDR1 reads MNHNS; CDR2 reads SASEGT. The CDR3 runs to 17 residues. Trimming removed 3 bases from V and 4 bases from J, with 20 bases in between. CDR3 bases: TGTGCCAGCAGTGACACCCTTAGAGGGGTTTCTGCAGATACGCAGTATTTT. This sequence encodes CASSDTLRGVSADTQYF.

The chain combines TRBV6-1 with TRBJ2-3; perhaps D is TRBD1 or TRBD2 (5 bases each). Looked up from germline, CDR1 is MNHNS and CDR2 is SASEGT. V dropped 6 bases and J dropped 0 bases, with 13 bases sitting between them. There are 15 residues in the CDR3. CDR3 sequence reads: CASSARGGSTDTQYF. The CDR3 region has the DNA TGTGCCAGCAGCGCCCGTGGGGGTAGCACAGATACGCAGTATTTT.

The genes are TRBV18 and TRBJ1-5, with TRBD1 matching 9 bases. The CDR3 spans 15 residues. The trim removed 3 bases at V and 2 bases at J, leaving 2 bases unmatched. CDR1 and CDR2 from the germline V gene are KGHSH and LQKENI. The CDR3 loop reads CASSPRTGGNQPQHF. The DNA for the CDR3 is TGTGCCAGCTCACCCCGGACAGGGGGCAATCAGCCCCAGCATTTT.